The next 32 T cell receptor beta chains were all read from a single sample in a study of technical replicates of blood from a handful of donors. Assay used: immunoSEQ multiplex PCR; TCRdb lists only in-frame clones, some missing. This sample has about 60,000 clones, with approximately 87% found just once. Sequenced sample: PBMCs. Receptor source: a human donor in good health. Some clones in this sample may be carry-over from other donors' samples.

The V gene is TRBV12-5, the J gene TRBJ2-2; a possible D gene is TRBD1 (7 bases). From germline, CDR1 is LGHNT and CDR2 FRNRAP. Trimming removed 7 bases from V and 4 bases from J, with 16 bases in between. This CDR3 contains 15 residues. CDR3 nucleotide sequence: TGTGCTAGTGTCCAACAGGGGAGGTCCACCGGGGAGCTGTTTTTT. Its translation is CASVQQGRSTGELFF. Full variable domain (rest looked up from reference TRBV12-5 and TRBJ2-2): DARVTQTPRHKVTEMGQEVTMRCQPILGHNTVFWYRQTMMQGLELLAYFRNRAPLDDSGMPKDRFSAEMPDATLATLKIQPSEPRDSAVYFCASVQQGRSTGELFFGEGSRLTVL.

The genes are TRBV7-2 and TRBJ1-6; D gene ambiguous. The CDR3 length is 15 residues. V was trimmed by 0 bases and J by 7 bases, leaving 10 bases between them. Germline V CDR1 and CDR2: SGHTA, FQGNSA. The DNA of the CDR3 is TGTGCCAGCAGCTTAGCGTACACGGGGAATTCACCCCTCCACTTT. It is translated as CASSLAYTGNSPLHF.

The chain couples TRBV7-6 to TRBJ2-3; D gene uncertain. This CDR3 is built from 13 residues. Germline-derived CDR1 and CDR2 are SGHVS and FNYEAQ. V was trimmed by 5 bases and J by 4 bases, leaving 10 bases between them. DNA for the CDR3: TGTGCCAGCAGCACTACATCCCCAGATACGCAGTATTTT. It specifies CASSTTSPDTQYF. Supplemented by reference TRBV7-6 and TRBJ2-3, the full variable domain reads GAGVSQSPRYKVTKRGQDVALRCDPISGHVSLYWYRQALGQGPEFLTYFNYEAQQDKSGLPNDRFSAERPEGSISTLTIQRTEQRDSAMYRCASSTTSPDTQYFGPGTRLTVL.

This rearrangement joins TRBV25-1 to TRBJ1-2, with TRBD1 as a possible D gene (5 bases). The CDR3 is 16 amino acids. Germline loops: CDR1 MGHDK, CDR2 SYGVNS. V lost 2 bases, J lost 4 bases, and 17 bases lay in between. In nucleotides, the CDR3 is TGTGCCAGCAGTGAAGGAGACAGCAAAATTAGCTATGGCTACACCTTC. This sequence encodes CASSEGDSKISYGYTF.

J is TRBJ1-1 and V is TRBV11-2, with 8 positions matching TRBD1. The V segment lost 4 bases and the J segment 5 bases; nucleotides outside the gene matches: 6. The CDR3 is 14 residues long. Germline V gene data show CDR1 as SGHAT and CDR2 as FQNNGV. CDR3 sequence: CASSSTGGWTEAFF. CDR3 nucleotide sequence: TGTGCCAGCAGCTCAACAGGGGGGTGGACTGAAGCTTTCTTT.

A single count supports this clone. The chain combines TRBV7-3 with TRBJ2-3, with TRBD2 matching 10 bases. CDR1 is SGHTA, CDR2 FQGTGA, per germline. Trimming cost V 6 bases and J 6 bases; bases outside gene matches: 6. This CDR3 has 14 amino acids. CDR3 DNA sequence: TGTGCCAGCAGTTCGGGACTAGCGACGGATACGCAGTATTTT. It yields the protein CASSSGLATDTQYF.

The V gene is TRBV5-1, the J gene TRBJ1-6; D unclear. Trimming took 2 bases from V and 9 from J, leaving 9 bases between them. The CDR3 has 13 amino acids. Germline V CDR1 and CDR2: SGHRS, YFSETQ. The CDR3 loop reads CASSLEGTSPLHF. The CDR3 DNA follows: TGCGCCAGCAGCTTAGAGGGTACTTCACCCCTCCACTTT.

This chain joins TRBV7-9 and TRBJ2-7, with 10 bases fitting TRBD2. The junction had 8 bases not matched to a gene; V was cut back by 4 bases and J by 5 bases. Germline loops: CDR1 SEHNR, CDR2 FQNEAQ (reference sequence). CDR3 length: 15 amino acids. CDR3: CASSYVRLAGDEQYF. CDR3 DNA sequence: TGTGCCAGCAGCTACGTTAGGCTAGCGGGAGACGAGCAGTACTTC.

The chain has TRBV5-6 and TRBJ2-1; TRBD1 matches 11 bases. This CDR3 spans 16 amino acids. V shed 0 bases and J 4 bases; nucleotides not matched to a gene: 3. Germline CDR1 and CDR2: SGHDT and YYEEEE. The CDR3 DNA reads as TGTGCCAGCAGCTTGGGGACAGGGGGCTTTTACAATGAGCAGTTCTTC. Translated, it gives CASSLGTGGFYNEQFF.

A few counts support this clone. J is TRBJ2-5 and V is TRBV19; D is uncertain. Germline V CDR1 and CDR2: LNHDA, SQIVND (reference sequence). This CDR3 contains 15 residues. Trimming stripped 3 bases from V and 2 bases from J, with 13 bases between. The DNA of the CDR3 is TGTGCCAGTAGTATTAGGCCCGGGTCTCAAGAGACCCAGTACTTC. This codes for CASSIRPGSQETQYF.

The rearrangement uses TRBV4-3 and TRBJ1-2; no clear D. The V gene lost 0 bases and the J gene lost 4 bases, with 12 bases spanning the gap. The V gene's germline CDR1 is LGHNA and CDR2 YSLEER. The CDR3 consists of 15 residues. CDR3 amino acids: CASSQDPEGTYGYTF. The CDR3 region has the DNA TGCGCCAGCAGCCAAGATCCAGAGGGTACCTATGGCTACACCTTC.

This clone was detected once. The V and J genes are TRBV5-4 and TRBJ2-3, with TRBD2 as a possible D gene (7 bases). Per the germline V gene, CDR1 is SGHNT and CDR2 is YYREEE (reference sequence). The CDR3 runs 15 residues. V shed 2 bases and J shed 4 bases, with 14 bases lying between them. The CDR3 DNA sequence: TGTGCCAGCAGCTTTCGGGGGGCGAGTGCAGATACGCAGTATTTT. It is translated as CASSFRGASADTQYF.

This chain's CDR3 is CASSQQGANSGANVLTF. For the CDR3, the DNA is TGCGCCAGCAGCCAACAGGGGGCCAACTCTGGGGCCAACGTCCTGACTTTC. The chain employs TRBV4-3 and TRBJ2-6; 8 nucleotides match TRBD1. The CDR3 is made up of 17 amino acids. Germline CDR1 is LGHNA and CDR2 is YSLEER. J lost 0 bases, V lost 2 bases, and 3 bases had no gene match.

Here the CDR3 reads CASKLQETSGDGGELFF. CDR3 in DNA: TGCGCCAGCAAACTGCAAGAGACTAGCGGAGATGGCGGGGAGCTGTTTTTT. The chain is built from TRBV4-1 and TRBJ2-2; 9 bases match TRBD2. CDR3 size: 17 residues. With 7 bases clipped from V and 7 bases from J, the junction kept 16 bases outside the gene matches. The germline CDR1 and CDR2 sequences are MGHRA and YSYEKL.

Note on this clone: Other DNA sequences in this sample translate to the same CDR3. The chain uses TRBV6-5 and TRBJ1-1; weak D call: TRBD1 (6 bases). The CDR3 contains 14 residues. Trimming stripped 3 bases from V and 1 base from J, with 9 bases between. From germline, CDR1 is MNHEY and CDR2 SVGAGI. The CDR3 spells CASSYGGQNTEAFF. CDR3 DNA sequence: TGTGCCAGCAGTTATGGGGGCCAGAACACTGAAGCTTTCTTT.

V and J are TRBV6-6 and TRBJ1-3; no clear D gene. The CDR3 length is 13 residues. V lost 5 bases, J lost 0 bases, and 5 bases lay in between. Looked up from germline, CDR1 is MNHNY and CDR2 is SVGAGI (reference sequence). In DNA form, the CDR3 reads TGTGCCAGCAGTCCCAGCTCTGGAAACACCATATATTTT. Amino acid sequence: CASSPSSGNTIYF.

J is TRBJ1-5 and V is TRBV18, with D possibly matching TRBD1 (5 bases). CDR3 length equals 15 residues. Trimming took 5 bases from V and 7 from J, leaving 18 bases between them. Per the germline V gene, CDR1 is KGHSH and CDR2 is LQKENI. In DNA form, the CDR3 reads TGTGCCAGCTCAGAGAATCAGGGAATAGGGCAGCCCCAGCATTTT. Translation gives CASSENQGIGQPQHF.

The chain employs TRBV7-9 and TRBJ1-1; a possible D gene is TRBD1 (5 bases). The CDR3 spans 18 residues. V dropped 5 bases and J dropped 7 bases, with 29 bases sitting between them. Germline-derived CDR1 and CDR2 are SEHNR and FQNEAQ (reference sequence). The chain's CDR3 is CASSPYASRVVLLGEAFF. The CDR3 coding sequence is TGTGCCAGCAGCCCATATGCCTCCAGGGTCGTCCTTCTAGGTGAAGCTTTCTTT.

This rearrangement joins TRBV11-1 to TRBJ1-6; 8 bases agree with TRBD1. V dropped 5 bases and J dropped 7; count of bases not matched to a gene: 7. Germline V CDR1 and CDR2: SGHAT, FQDESV (reference sequence). The CDR3 totals 15 residues. CDR3 DNA sequence: TGTGCCAGCAGCGATTGGACAGGGTGGAATTCACCCCTCCACTTT. Its protein product is CASSDWTGWNSPLHF.

The J gene is TRBJ2-7, the V gene TRBV9; 15 positions agree with TRBD2. V dropped 0 bases and J dropped 4; count of bases not matched to a gene: 2. The germline gives CDR1 SGDLS, CDR2 YYNGEE. The CDR3 is 16 amino acids. In DNA, the CDR3 is TGTGCCAGCAGCGTAGCCGGGACTAGCGGGAGGTACGAGCAGTACTTC. This sequence encodes CASSVAGTSGRYEQYF. Looking up the rest from reference TRBV9 and TRBJ2-7 gives the full variable domain: DSGVTQTPKHLITATGQRVTLRCSPRSGDLSVYWYQQSLDQGLQFLIQYYNGEERAKGNILERFSAQQFPDLHSELNLSSLELGDSALYFCASSVAGTSGRYEQYFGPGTRLTVT.

The chain is built from TRBV4-1 and TRBJ2-5, with TRBD2 as a possible D gene (5 bases). V was clipped by 6 bases and J by 7 bases, with 21 bases between them. This CDR3 region has 15 residues. Germline V gene sequence: CDR1 MGHRA, CDR2 YSYEKL. This chain's CDR3 is CASRDGDERRGTQYF. The CDR3 DNA is TGCGCCAGCAGAGATGGAGACGAACGACGGGGGACCCAGTACTTC.

This clone was counted a single time. The V gene is TRBV6-5, the J gene TRBJ1-1; D gene unclear. The CDR3 has 14 residues. Looked up from germline, CDR1 is MNHEY and CDR2 is SVGAGI. V lost 0 bases to trimming and J lost 3 bases, with 8 bases between them. Written as DNA, the CDR3 is TGTGCCAGCAGTTACTCGAGGGCAGACACTGAAGCTTTCTTT. Amino acid sequence: CASSYSRADTEAFF.

In DNA form, the CDR3 reads TGTGCCAGCAGCCAGGGACTAGCGGGGAGCTCCTACGAGCAGTACTTC. Encoded protein: CASSQGLAGSSYEQYF. This sequence joins TRBV5-4 and TRBJ2-7, with TRBD2 matching over 13 bases. The germline CDR1 and CDR2 sequences are SGHNT and YYREEE (reference sequence). Unmatched junction bases numbered 4, after V lost 4 bases and J lost 0 bases. The CDR3 consists of 16 residues. The complete variable domain, with remaining parts taken from reference TRBV5-4 and TRBJ2-7, reads ETGVTQSPTHLIKTRGQQVTLRCSSQSGHNTVSWYQQALGQGPQFIFQYYREEENGRGNFPPRFSGLQFPNYSSELNVNALELDDSALYLCASSQGLAGSSYEQYFGPGTRLTVT.

The V call is TRBV7-2, the J call TRBJ1-1; 9 positions agree with TRBD1. CDR1 SGHTA and CDR2 FQGNSA come from the germline V gene. There are 15 residues in the CDR3. J gave up 4 bases and V 7 bases, and 10 bases lay outside the gene matches. The CDR3 here is CASTVAGTGFTEAFF. As DNA, the CDR3 is TGTGCCAGCACCGTAGCCGGGACAGGGTTCACTGAAGCTTTCTTT.

This clone was observed once. The V call is TRBV6-4, the J call TRBJ2-2; tentatively, D is TRBD2 (5 bases). V was clipped by 6 bases and J by 0 bases, with 14 bases between them. The length of the CDR3 is 16 residues. Germline CDR1 MRHNA, CDR2 SNTAGT. CDR3 loop: CASSRNLGANTGELFF. For the CDR3, the DNA is TGTGCCAGCAGCCGAAACCTGGGAGCGAACACCGGGGAGCTGTTTTTT.

This chain uses TRBV9 with TRBJ1-2; 8 bases are a match to TRBD1. In germline, CDR1 is SGDLS, CDR2 YYNGEE. V was clipped by 7 bases and J by 6 bases; unmatched bases: 11. This CDR3 has 14 residues. In DNA, the CDR3 is TGTGCCAGCCGAAGGACAGGGAGGACGAATGGCTACACCTTC. It yields the protein CASRRTGRTNGYTF.

The chain carries TRBV4-3 and TRBJ2-5; 11 positions agree with TRBD2. CDR1 is LGHNA, CDR2 YSLEER, per germline. The CDR3 runs 14 residues. Trimming at V came to 0 bases and at J to 8 bases, leaving 2 bases not matched to a gene. The CDR3 sequence is CASSQEGTSGTQYF. DNA of the CDR3: TGCGCCAGCAGCCAAGAGGGGACTAGCGGTACCCAGTACTTC.

CDR3 in amino acids: CASSQGQGLNTEAFF. In DNA, the CDR3 is TGTGCCAGCAGCCAGGGACAGGGTTTGAACACTGAAGCTTTCTTT. The J gene is TRBJ1-1, the V gene TRBV7-9, with 9 bases aligning to TRBD1. Germline lookup yields CDR1 SEHNR and CDR2 FQNEAQ (reference sequence). V was pared by 5 bases and J by 0 bases, with 4 bases of the junction left unmatched. This CDR3 has 15 amino acids.

V usage is TRBV7-9 and J usage is TRBJ2-2, with 7 bases identical to TRBD1. CDR1 and CDR2 (germline): SEHNR, FQNEAQ (reference sequence). The CDR3 extends over 16 amino acids. With V trimmed by 5 bases and J by 5 bases, 11 bases remained unmatched. This CDR3 is CASSPPGGRETGELFF. The CDR3 nucleotides are TGTGCCAGCAGCCCCCCAGGGGGAAGGGAAACCGGGGAGCTGTTTTTT.

The rearrangement links TRBV4-1 to TRBJ2-7; TRBD2 matches 7 bases. Trimming cost V 1 base and J 6 bases; bases outside gene matches: 0. The CDR3 has 12 amino acids. The germline V gene encodes CDR1 MGHRA and CDR2 YSYEKL. Here the CDR3 reads CASSQGGGEQYF. Written as DNA, the CDR3 is TGCGCCAGCAGCCAAGGCGGGGGCGAGCAGTACTTC.

This chain joins TRBV10-3 and TRBJ2-7; 12 positions agree with TRBD1. CDR1 ENHRY and CDR2 SYGVKD come from the germline V gene. The V and J ends lost 4 bases and 3 bases, in that order; junction bases with no gene match: 4. This CDR3 has 15 amino acids. DNA for the CDR3: TGTGCCATCAGTGGGGGACAGGGGGCCGGCTACGAGCAGTACTTC. It translates to CAISGGQGAGYEQYF.

The chain couples TRBV7-2 to TRBJ1-6; 7 bases line up with TRBD1. With 4 bases clipped from V and 9 bases from J, the junction kept 3 bases outside the gene matches. The CDR3 is 13 amino acids. From germline, CDR1 is SGHTA and CDR2 FQGNSA. The CDR3 protein is CASSYDRVSPLHF. The CDR3, as DNA: TGTGCCAGCAGCTATGACAGGGTTTCACCCCTCCACTTT.